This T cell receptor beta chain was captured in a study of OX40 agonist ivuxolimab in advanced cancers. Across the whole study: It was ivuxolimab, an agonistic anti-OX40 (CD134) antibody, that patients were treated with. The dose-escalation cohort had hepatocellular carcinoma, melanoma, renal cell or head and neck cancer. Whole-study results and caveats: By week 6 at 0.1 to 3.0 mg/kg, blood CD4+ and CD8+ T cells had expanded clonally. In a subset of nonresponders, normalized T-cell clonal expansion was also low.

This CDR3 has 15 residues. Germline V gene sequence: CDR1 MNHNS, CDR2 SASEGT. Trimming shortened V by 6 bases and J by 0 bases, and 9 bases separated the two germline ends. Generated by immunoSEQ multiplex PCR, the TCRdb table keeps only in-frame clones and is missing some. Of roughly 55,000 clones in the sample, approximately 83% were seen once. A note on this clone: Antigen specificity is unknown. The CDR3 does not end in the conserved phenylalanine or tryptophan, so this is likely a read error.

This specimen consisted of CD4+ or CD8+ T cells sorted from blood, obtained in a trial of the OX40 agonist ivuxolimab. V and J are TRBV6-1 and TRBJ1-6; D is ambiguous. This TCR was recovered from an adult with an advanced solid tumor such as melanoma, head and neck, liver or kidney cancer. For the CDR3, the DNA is TGTGCCAGCAGCTCTTTTAGCTCCTATAATTCACCCCTCCACCTT. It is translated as CASSSFSSYNSPLHL.